These T cell receptor beta chains were read from a single sample in a study of glioma-infiltrating T cells. Each CDR3 protein gets one entry after TCRdb re-called the multiplex PCR reads with MiXCR. Of about 130,000 distinct CDR3 sequences listed, more than 20% are singletons. The source material was glioma tissue, nonneoplastic brain tissue, or PBMCs (not recorded which). The receptors come from a human donor with low-grade glioma or glioblastoma, undergoing nonglioma brain surgery, or in good health (not recorded which). Each CDR3 is given with its conserved first and last residue. A D gene is named only where the DNA matches it firmly. Rows may omit the clone size; those that give it use once, few, many or a size class.

j_call clone_size d_call v_call cdr3_aa cdr3_nt
TRBJ2-5 NA TRBD1 TRBV6-1 CASSRQGPRETQYF TGTGCCAGCAGTCGACAGGGACCAAGAGAGACCCAGTACTTC
TRBJ2-1 many NA TRBV20-1 CSARGGARGGNNEQFF TGCAGTGCTAGAGGAGGAGCAAGGGGGGGCAACAATGAGCAGTTCTTC
TRBJ1-5 few NA TRBV9 CASSVDHNQPQHF TGTGCCAGCAGCGTAGACCACAATCAGCCCCAGCATTTT
TRBJ2-3 NA TRBD2 TRBV11-2 CASSGRDYPSTDTQYF TGTGCCAGCAGCGGGCGGGACTACCCTAGCACAGATACGCAGTATTTT
TRBJ2-1 NA TRBD2 TRBV20-1 CSARDSSGGSYNEQFF TGCAGTGCTAGAGATTCCAGCGGGGGTTCCTACAATGAGCAGTTCTTC
TRBJ2-3 NA TRBD2 TRBV7-9 CAGSLVPSGGASDTQYF TGTGCCGGCAGCTTAGTCCCCAGCGGGGGGGCATCAGATACGCAGTATTTT
TRBJ1-6 few NA TRBV20-1 CSARAGGLNSPLHF TGCAGTGCTAGAGCTGGAGGGCTTAATTCACCCCTCCACTTT
TRBJ2-3 few TRBD2 TRBV27 CASSLRLAGVPSYTDTQYF TGTGCCAGCAGTCTCAGACTAGCGGGGGTCCCCAGTTACACAGATACGCAGTATTTT
TRBJ2-3 NA NA TRBV7-2 CASSPGTVGVTDTQYF TGCGCCAGCAGCCCTGGGACGGTTGGTGTCACAGATACGCAGTATTTT
TRBJ2-5 many TRBD2 TRBV6-1 CATGLAGETQYF TGTGCCACAGGACTAGCGGGGGAGACCCAGTACTTC
TRBJ2-1 few NA TRBV20-1 CSARREWDEQFF TGCAGTGCTAGGCGCGAGTGGGATGAGCAGTTCTTC
TRBJ1-2 few NA TRBV7-8 CASTNGVISYTF TGTGCCAGCACCAACGGCGTCATTAGCTACACCTTC
TRBJ2-4 few NA TRBV2 CASSGAQNIQYF TGTGCCAGCAGTGGGGCCCAAAACATTCAGTACTTC
TRBJ2-5 many NA TRBV20-1 CSATRDTQETQYF TGCAGTGCTACACGGGACACCCAAGAGACCCAGTACTTC
TRBJ2-3 few TRBD2 TRBV29-1 CSVEGLAGDTDTQYF TGCAGCGTCGAGGGACTAGCGGGGGACACAGATACGCAGTATTTT
TRBJ2-2 few NA TRBV20-1 CSAFGRYGLGTGELFF TGCAGTGCCTTCGGACGTTATGGTTTGGGGACCGGGGAGCTGTTTTTT
TRBJ2-5 NA NA TRBV7-2 CASSPGTAPRGQYF TGTGCCAGCAGCCCCGGGACGGCCCCACGGGGCCAGTACTTC
TRBJ2-1 many NA TRBV7-9 CAMEDNEQFF TGTGCCATGGAAGACAATGAGCAGTTCTTC
TRBJ2-3 NA TRBD2 TRBV20-1 CSASITSGARDTQYF TGCAGTGCTAGTATAACTAGCGGGGCCCGGGATACGCAGTATTTT
TRBJ2-1 NA NA TRBV12-3/TRBV12-4 CASSFTGQLYNEQFF TGTGCCAGCAGTTTTACCGGGCAGCTCTACAATGAGCAGTTCTTC
TRBJ1-6 NA TRBD1 TRBV20-1 CSASAFGDSYNSPLHF TGCAGTGCTAGTGCCTTCGGGGACAGTTATAATTCACCCCTCCACTTT
TRBJ1-5 many NA TRBV7-2 CASSLGGMYSNQPQHF TGTGCCAGCAGCTTAGGTGGCATGTATAGCAATCAGCCCCAGCATTTT
TRBJ2-4 NA TRBD1 TRBV28 CASSLGTVQYF TGTGCCAGCAGTCTCGGGACAGTACAGTACTTC
TRBJ1-4 few NA TRBV20-1 CSARIRMATNEKLFF TGCAGTGCTAGAATTCGGATGGCAACTAATGAAAAACTGTTTTTT
TRBJ1-1 NA TRBD1 TRBV19 CASSRQGDTEAFF TGTGCCAGTAGCAGGCAGGGGGACACTGAAGCTTTCTTT
TRBJ2-5 NA TRBD2 TRBV7-9 CASSPGRKETQYF TGTGCCAGCAGCCCCGGGAGGAAGGAGACCCAGTACTTC
TRBJ1-1 many TRBD1 TRBV24-1 CATSDPSDRDEAFF TGTGCCACCAGTGACCCCTCCGACAGGGATGAAGCTTTCTTT
TRBJ2-1 few NA TRBV7-2 CASHTRGLDNEQFF TGTGCCAGCCATACCCGGGGGCTCGACAATGAGCAGTTCTTC
TRBJ2-2 few NA TRBV7-9 CASSLEGGPNTGELFF TGTGCCAGCAGCTTAGAGGGGGGTCCGAACACCGGGGAGCTGTTTTTT
TRBJ2-3 NA TRBD2 TRBV6-1 CASSVLAGGPTDTQYF TGTGCCAGCAGTGTCCTAGCGGGGGGACCCACAGATACGCAGTATTTT
TRBJ2-5 many TRBD2 TRBV20-1 CSATPLAGGSETQYF TGCAGTGCTACCCCACTAGCGGGGGGATCAGAGACCCAGTACTTC
TRBJ2-3 NA TRBD2 TRBV27 CASKLLASGGRDTQYF TGTGCCAGCAAACTATTAGCTAGCGGTGGCCGAGATACGCAGTATTTT
TRBJ2-6 few TRBD1 TRBV24-1 CATSGGQGALGANVLTF TGTGCCACCAGTGGAGGACAGGGGGCACTTGGGGCCAACGTCCTGACTTTC
TRBJ2-2 few NA TRBV12-3/TRBV12-4 CASRNLGTGELFF TGTGCCAGCAGGAATCTTGGCACCGGGGAGCTGTTTTTT